The entry below gives a single TCR beta chain sequence along with its context. The antigen it binds to is not known. No qualities accompany the bases; no much larger clone lies one base away. The data are from a study of blood T cell repertoires in COVID-19 (dated by TCRdb to the early 2020s). About the study as a whole: Samples from collaborators originated in the United States, Italy and Spain and spanned both the acute and convalescent phases of COVID-19. Nearly every sample came with metadata listing a de-identified subject ID, COVID-19 status, age in years and sex. HLA class I and class II types, where available, came from metadata supplied by the sample provider rather than from assay-based typing. A freely available public database, intended as a resource for researchers studying the immune response to SARS-CoV-2, is where the repertoires were released. Subjects who had been exposed to COVID-19, were actively infected with it, or had recovered from it provided the deeply sampled blood TCRbeta repertoires that made up the dataset. Samples were obtained from the ongoing ImmuneRACE study (first 160 participants) and from 1,000 to 1,500 subjects provided by 6 global collaborators. The prospective study material was composed of cDNA or gDNA derived from T cells, B-cell-depleted T cells, or PBMCs. The paper's findings and limits, for the study overall: How much clinical and demographic metadata was included differed by source and by participant, and the metadata was provided uncurated.

TCRbeta CDR3 regions were amplified from genomic DNA by means of the immunoSEQ Assay, a bias-controlled multiplex PCR. The paper's processing steps were these. Within the assay, amplification of reference gene primers was used to estimate how many nucleated cells each sample contained. Sequence reads were collapsed and filtered to measure the absolute abundance of every unique TCRbeta CDR3 rearrangement. Productive Simpson clonality was computed per sample as the square root of Simpson's diversity index over productive rearrangements. The clones in this table, taken by TCRdb from immuneACCESS, are in-frame only. Not every clone is retained; where verified, under half of the shortfall comes from an unresolved V gene, and the cause of the rest is unknown. V, J and clone size reflect that table, while D and trimming were determined from the DNA. This sample comprises around 190,000 clones, over 70% of them detected only once. The ten top clones hold around 6.9% of the sample.

Collaborating institutions collected whole blood in K2EDTA tubes following their own protocols. For TCRbeta analysis, collaborators shipped samples in one of three forms: frozen whole blood, isolated PBMCs, or DNA extracted from either of those sample types. V drops 4 bases and J drops 7 bases, leaving 18 bases in between. CDR1 and CDR2 were assigned from the germline V gene as SGHRS and YFSETQ. From its cysteine to its phenylalanine, the CDR3 spans 15 amino acids. The only DNA kept is the CDR3, 45 bases in frame from the first base. This receptor was identified in a man between 60 and 75 years old with acute or convalescent COVID-19. The sequence links TRBV5-1 to TRBJ2-1; the D gene is perhaps TRBD1, from 6 matching bases. Sequencing was done on a sample of peripheral blood. The DNA sequence is as follows: TGCGCCAGCAGCCCGGAAAGGGCAGGGGTGAATGAGCAGTTCTTC. This codes for CASSPERAGVNEQFF. The CDR3, completed at both ends by the reference TRBV5-1 and TRBJ2-1 genes, gives the full variable domain KAGVTQTPRYLIKTRGQQVTLSCSPISGHRSVSWYQQTPGQGLQFLFEYFSETQRNKGNFPGRFSGRQFSNSRSEMNVSTLELGDSALYLCASSPERAGVNEQFFGPGTRLTVL.